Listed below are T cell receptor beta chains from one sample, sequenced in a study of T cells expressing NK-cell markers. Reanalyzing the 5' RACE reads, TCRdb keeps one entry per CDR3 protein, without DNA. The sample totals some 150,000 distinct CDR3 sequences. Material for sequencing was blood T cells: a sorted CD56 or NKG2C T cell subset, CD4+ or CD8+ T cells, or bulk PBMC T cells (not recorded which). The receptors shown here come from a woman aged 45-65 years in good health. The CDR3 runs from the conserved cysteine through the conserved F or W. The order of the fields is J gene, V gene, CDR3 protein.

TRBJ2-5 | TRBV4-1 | CASSHPEDSFMETQYF
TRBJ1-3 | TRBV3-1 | CASSQDGRGNTIYF
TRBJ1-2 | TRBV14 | CASSHYRTGGYTF
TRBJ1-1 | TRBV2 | CASPQTGGLNTEAFF
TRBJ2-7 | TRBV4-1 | CASSQDLGTAYEQYF
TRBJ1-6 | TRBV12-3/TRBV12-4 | CASSLRPSSYNSPLHF
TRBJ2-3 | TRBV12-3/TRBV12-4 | CASTGLKTDTQYF
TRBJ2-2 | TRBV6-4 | CASSDSRRQDTGELFF
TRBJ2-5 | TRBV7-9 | CASSLGAQGQFQETQYF
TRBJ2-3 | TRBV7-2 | CASSLGSETQYF
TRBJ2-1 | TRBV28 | CASTGGFNNEQFF
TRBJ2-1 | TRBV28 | CASSLALGEQFF
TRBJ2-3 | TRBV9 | CASSVGGGTTDTQYF
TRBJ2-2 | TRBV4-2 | CASSQQTSGPEKGGELFF
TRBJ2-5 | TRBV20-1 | CSGWLAGEETQYF
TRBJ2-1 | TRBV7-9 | CASSVTGTSGRALARYNEQFF
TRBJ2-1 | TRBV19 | CASSTETSYNEQFF
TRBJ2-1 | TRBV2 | CASTIRNNEQFF
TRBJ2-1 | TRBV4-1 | CASSNLLAVTYNEQFF
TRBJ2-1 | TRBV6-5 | CATRTSGSNEQFF
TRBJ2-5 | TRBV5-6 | CASSSLAWRETARETQYF
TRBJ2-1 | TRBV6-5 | CASSYSGLVGNEQFF
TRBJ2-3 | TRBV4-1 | CASSQIAESTDTQYF
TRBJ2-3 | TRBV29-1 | CSGWREDTDTQYF
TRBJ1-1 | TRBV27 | CASSPGLVGVEAFF
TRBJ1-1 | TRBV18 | CASSPLTQNTEAFF
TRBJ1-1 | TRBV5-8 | CASRYSGTVNTEAFF
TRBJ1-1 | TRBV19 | CASSISGRAFF
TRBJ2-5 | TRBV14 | CASSQAFGTGMETQYF
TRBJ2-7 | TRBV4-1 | CASSQIIPGLLTTYEQYF
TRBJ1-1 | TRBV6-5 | CASRRQGLGTEAFF
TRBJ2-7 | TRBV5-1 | CASSSFDRGYEQYF